This is a list of T cell receptor beta chains from one sample in a study of somatic mutations in cytotoxic T cells in rheumatoid arthritis. Profiling relied on immunoSEQ multiplex PCR, and the TCRdb table lists in-frame clones only, not all of them. The table records about 12,000 clones, roughly three quarters of them present only once. Sequenced sample: CD8+ T cells sorted from blood. The source is a man aged 45 to 65 in good health. Both conserved end residues are part of each CDR3. Each record gives: J gene, D gene, clone size, V gene, CDR3 DNA, CDR3 protein. D genes are given only for firm matches. Clone size is given for some rows only: seen once, a few or many times, or a class if the clone is expanded.

j_call: TRBJ1-4
d_call: .
clone_size: once
v_call: TRBV4-1
cdr3_nt: TGCGCCAGCAGCCAAGATAGGGAGACAGCTGAAAAACTGTTTTTT
cdr3_aa: CASSQDRETAEKLFF

j_call: TRBJ2-7
d_call: .
clone_size: .
v_call: TRBV9
cdr3_nt: TGTGCCAGCAGCCCAGGACAGTTGATGGGGGTCTTGGGTCTCGAGCAGTACTTC
cdr3_aa: CASSPGQLMGVLGLEQYF

j_call: TRBJ1-1
d_call: .
clone_size: .
v_call: TRBV7-9
cdr3_nt: TGTGCCAGCAGCCCGGACGGCAACACTGAAGCTTTCTTT
cdr3_aa: CASSPDGNTEAFF

j_call: TRBJ2-1
d_call: .
clone_size: .
v_call: TRBV30
cdr3_nt: TGTGCCTGGAGTGAAGGGCTAGGGGTTGATGAGCAGTTCTTC
cdr3_aa: CAWSEGLGVDEQFF

j_call: TRBJ1-5
d_call: .
clone_size: few
v_call: TRBV10-1
cdr3_nt: TGCGCAAGTAACTCGGCTAGCAATCAGCCCCAGCATTTT
cdr3_aa: CASNSASNQPQHF

j_call: TRBJ2-5
d_call: TRBD1
clone_size: .
v_call: TRBV9
cdr3_nt: TGTGCCAGCAGCGTTGGGACAGAAGAGACCCAGTACTTC
cdr3_aa: CASSVGTEETQYF

j_call: TRBJ2-1
d_call: .
clone_size: .
v_call: TRBV4-1
cdr3_nt: TGCGCCAGCAGCCAAGATGGGGCTCTCGATGGCTACAATGAGCAGTTCTTC
cdr3_aa: CASSQDGALDGYNEQFF

j_call: TRBJ1-1
d_call: .
clone_size: few
v_call: TRBV7-7
cdr3_nt: TGTGCCAGCAGCCGAAACATGGACACTGAAGCTTTCTTT
cdr3_aa: CASSRNMDTEAFF

j_call: TRBJ2-1
d_call: TRBD2
clone_size: .
v_call: TRBV2
cdr3_nt: TGTGCCAGCAGTGTCGGGACTAGCCTAGCTATTGAGCAGTTCTTC
cdr3_aa: CASSVGTSLAIEQFF

j_call: TRBJ2-5
d_call: .
clone_size: .
v_call: TRBV7-6
cdr3_nt: TGTGCCAGCAGCCGCGGGACAGCAAGAAGAGAGACCCAGTACTTC
cdr3_aa: CASSRGTARRETQYF

j_call: TRBJ2-7
d_call: TRBD2
clone_size: .
v_call: TRBV7-9
cdr3_nt: TGTGCCAGCAGCCCACGACTAGCGGAGGAGGCTACCTACGAGCAGTACTTC
cdr3_aa: CASSPRLAEEATYEQYF

j_call: TRBJ2-1
d_call: .
clone_size: .
v_call: TRBV27
cdr3_nt: TGTGCCAGCAGTTTAAACAGCTACAATGAGCAGTTCTTC
cdr3_aa: CASSLNSYNEQFF

j_call: TRBJ2-7
d_call: TRBD2
clone_size: .
v_call: TRBV12-5
cdr3_nt: TGTGCTAGTGGTTGGGGACTAGCGGGAATCTTTTCGGACGAGCAGTACTTC
cdr3_aa: CASGWGLAGIFSDEQYF

j_call: TRBJ1-1
d_call: .
clone_size: few
v_call: TRBV20-1
cdr3_nt: TGCAGTGCTAGTCGTAGGGCTGAAGCTTTCTTT
cdr3_aa: CSASRRAEAFF

j_call: TRBJ2-1
d_call: .
clone_size: .
v_call: TRBV27
cdr3_nt: TGTGCCAGCAGACCTCGAGGCGGGCCTAGTAGCTCCTACAATGAGCAGTTCTTC
cdr3_aa: CASRPRGGPSSSYNEQFF

j_call: TRBJ2-1
d_call: TRBD2
clone_size: few
v_call: TRBV9
cdr3_nt: TGTGCCAGCAGCGTAAGGCCGCGGACTAGCGGGATCAATGAGCAGTTCTTC
cdr3_aa: CASSVRPRTSGINEQFF

j_call: TRBJ1-5
d_call: .
clone_size: few
v_call: TRBV6-5
cdr3_nt: TGTGCCAGCAGTTACAGCCGGGGAAGCAATCAGCCCCAGCATTTT
cdr3_aa: CASSYSRGSNQPQHF

j_call: TRBJ2-3
d_call: .
clone_size: once
v_call: TRBV7-7
cdr3_nt: TGTGCTAGCAGCCGCGGATACCCTACGTCGGTGGATACGCAGTATTTT
cdr3_aa: CASSRGYPTSVDTQYF

j_call: TRBJ1-1
d_call: .
clone_size: .
v_call: TRBV6-1
cdr3_nt: TGTGCCAGCAGTGAGCCACCAGGGGCGGGGACTGAAGCTTTCTTT
cdr3_aa: CASSEPPGAGTEAFF

j_call: TRBJ1-5
d_call: TRBD1
clone_size: .
v_call: TRBV2
cdr3_nt: TGTGCCAGCAGTGAAACAGGGGGCGGCAATCAGCCCCAGCATTTT
cdr3_aa: CASSETGGGNQPQHF

j_call: TRBJ1-1
d_call: .
clone_size: few
v_call: TRBV6-1
cdr3_nt: TGTGCCAGCAGTGCCCTACAGGGTCTAGTTGGAGCTTTCTTT
cdr3_aa: CASSALQGLVGAFF

j_call: TRBJ1-1
d_call: .
clone_size: few
v_call: TRBV4-3
cdr3_nt: TGCGCCAGCAGCCCCCGGAGGGGGGTGAACACTGAAGCTTTCTTT
cdr3_aa: CASSPRRGVNTEAFF

j_call: TRBJ2-5
d_call: TRBD2
clone_size: .
v_call: TRBV11-2
cdr3_nt: TGTGCCAGCAGCTTGACGGCTAGCGGACAAGAGACCCAGTACTTC
cdr3_aa: CASSLTASGQETQYF

j_call: TRBJ1-2
d_call: .
clone_size: .
v_call: TRBV7-9
cdr3_nt: TGTGCCAGCAGCTTACAAGGGTACGGGCCTTATGGCTACACCTTC
cdr3_aa: CASSLQGYGPYGYTF

j_call: TRBJ2-1
d_call: .
clone_size: .
v_call: TRBV11-3
cdr3_nt: TGTGCCAGCGGGGGTAATGAGCAGTTCTTC
cdr3_aa: CASGGNEQFF

j_call: TRBJ1-6
d_call: .
clone_size: .
v_call: TRBV6-1
cdr3_nt: TGTGCCAGCAGTGAGGACAGCAAGGAGCTCCTATACGATTCACCCCTCCACTTT
cdr3_aa: CASSEDSKELLYDSPLHF

j_call: TRBJ2-3
d_call: .
clone_size: .
v_call: TRBV9
cdr3_nt: TGTGCCAGCAGCGCCGGAGAGCCCCCCTCCACAGATACGCAGTATTTT
cdr3_aa: CASSAGEPPSTDTQYF